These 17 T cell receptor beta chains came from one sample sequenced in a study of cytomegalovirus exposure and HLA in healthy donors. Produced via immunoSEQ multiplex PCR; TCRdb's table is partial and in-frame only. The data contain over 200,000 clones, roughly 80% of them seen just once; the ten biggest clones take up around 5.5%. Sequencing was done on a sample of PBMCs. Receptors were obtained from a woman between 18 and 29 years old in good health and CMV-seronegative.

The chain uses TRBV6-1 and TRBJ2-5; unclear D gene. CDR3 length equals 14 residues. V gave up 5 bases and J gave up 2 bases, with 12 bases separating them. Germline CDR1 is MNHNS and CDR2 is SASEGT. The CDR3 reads CASSRRAGQETQYF. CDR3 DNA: TGTGCCAGCAGTCGTCGAGCAGGACAAGAGACCCAGTACTTC.

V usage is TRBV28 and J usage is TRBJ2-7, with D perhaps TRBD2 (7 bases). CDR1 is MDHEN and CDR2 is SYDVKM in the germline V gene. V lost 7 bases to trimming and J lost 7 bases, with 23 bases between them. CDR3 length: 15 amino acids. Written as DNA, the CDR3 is TGTGCCAGCACTCCCGAGGGGGGGCGCACTGGGGAGCAGTACTTC. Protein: CASTPEGGRTGEQYF.

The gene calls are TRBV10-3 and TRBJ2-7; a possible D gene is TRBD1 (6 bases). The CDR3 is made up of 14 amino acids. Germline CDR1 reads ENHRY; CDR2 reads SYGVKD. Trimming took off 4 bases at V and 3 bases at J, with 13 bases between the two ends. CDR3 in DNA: TGTGCCATCAGTGGATCACAGGGTAGCTACGAGCAGTACTTC. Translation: CAISGSQGSYEQYF.

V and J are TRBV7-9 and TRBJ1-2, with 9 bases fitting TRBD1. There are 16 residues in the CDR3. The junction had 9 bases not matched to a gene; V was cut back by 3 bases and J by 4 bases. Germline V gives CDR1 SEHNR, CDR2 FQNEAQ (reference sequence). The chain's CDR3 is CASSLGEGQGGYGYTF. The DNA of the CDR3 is TGTGCCAGCAGCTTGGGAGAGGGACAGGGAGGCTATGGCTACACCTTC.

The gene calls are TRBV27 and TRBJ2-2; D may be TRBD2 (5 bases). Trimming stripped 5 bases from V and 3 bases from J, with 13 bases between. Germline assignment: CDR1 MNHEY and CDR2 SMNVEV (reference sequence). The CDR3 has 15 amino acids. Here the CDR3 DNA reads TGTGCCAGCAGTCCCTCGCGGGCGGACACCGGGGAGCTGTTTTTT. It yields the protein CASSPSRADTGELFF.

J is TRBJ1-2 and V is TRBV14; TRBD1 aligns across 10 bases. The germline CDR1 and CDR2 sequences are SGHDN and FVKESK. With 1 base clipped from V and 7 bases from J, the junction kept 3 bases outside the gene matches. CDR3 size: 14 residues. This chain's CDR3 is CASSQVGQGGGYTF. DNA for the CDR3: TGTGCCAGCAGCCAAGTCGGACAGGGGGGTGGCTACACCTTC.

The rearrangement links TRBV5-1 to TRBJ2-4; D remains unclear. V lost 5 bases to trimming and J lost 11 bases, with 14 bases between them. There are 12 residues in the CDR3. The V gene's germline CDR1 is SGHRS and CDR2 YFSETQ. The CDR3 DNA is TGCGCCAGCAGAGAAAACCGAGAAGTTCAGTACTTC. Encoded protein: CASRENREVQYF.

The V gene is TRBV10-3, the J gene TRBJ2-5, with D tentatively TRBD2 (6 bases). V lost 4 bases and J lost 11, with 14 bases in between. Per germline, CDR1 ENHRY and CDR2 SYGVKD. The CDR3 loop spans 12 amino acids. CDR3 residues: CAISGLAIEQYF. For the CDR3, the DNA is TGTGCCATCAGTGGTCTAGCGATAGAGCAGTACTTC.

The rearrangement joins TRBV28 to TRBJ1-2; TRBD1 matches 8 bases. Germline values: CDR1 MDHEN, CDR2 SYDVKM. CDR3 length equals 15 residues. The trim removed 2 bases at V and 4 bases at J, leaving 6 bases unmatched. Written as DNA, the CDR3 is TGTGCCAGCAGTTTAGCCCCGGACAGGGCCTATGGCTACACCTTC. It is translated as CASSLAPDRAYGYTF.

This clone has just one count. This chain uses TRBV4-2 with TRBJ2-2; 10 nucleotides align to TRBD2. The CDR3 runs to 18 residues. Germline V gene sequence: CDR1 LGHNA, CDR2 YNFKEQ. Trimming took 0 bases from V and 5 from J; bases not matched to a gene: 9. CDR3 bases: TGTGCCAGCAGCCAAGAACCTAGCGGGAGAGGAGGGACCGGGGAGCTGTTTTTT. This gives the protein CASSQEPSGRGGTGELFF.

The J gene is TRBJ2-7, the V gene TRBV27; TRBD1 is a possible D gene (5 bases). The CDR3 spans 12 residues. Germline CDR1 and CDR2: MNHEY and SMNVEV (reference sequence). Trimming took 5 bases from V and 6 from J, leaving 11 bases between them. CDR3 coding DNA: TGTGCCAGCAGTCTCCAGGGAAGCGAGCAGTACTTC. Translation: CASSLQGSEQYF.

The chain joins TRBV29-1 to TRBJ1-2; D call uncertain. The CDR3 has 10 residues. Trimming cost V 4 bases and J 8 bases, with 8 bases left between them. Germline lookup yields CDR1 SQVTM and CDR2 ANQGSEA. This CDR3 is CSVGDLGYTF. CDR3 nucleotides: TGCAGCGTTGGCGATCTCGGCTACACCTTC.

CDR3 nucleotide sequence: TGTGCCAGCAGTCAAATGAACACTGAAGCTTTCTTT. This sequence encodes CASSQMNTEAFF. This chain joins TRBV28 and TRBJ1-1, with unresolved D. Germline V gives CDR1 MDHEN, CDR2 SYDVKM. The CDR3 is made up of 12 amino acids. Trimming removed 5 bases at V and 0 bases at J, with 4 bases between.

The CDR3 DNA reads as TGTGCCAGCAGTTTATTGGGACAGGGGGCAAGTAAGGGCTACACCTTC. Amino acid sequence: CASSLLGQGASKGYTF. The chain has TRBV27 and TRBJ1-2, with 12 bases fitting TRBD1. This CDR3 is built from 16 residues. In germline, CDR1 is MNHEY, CDR2 SMNVEV (reference sequence). V was clipped by 1 base and J by 8 bases; unmatched bases: 8.

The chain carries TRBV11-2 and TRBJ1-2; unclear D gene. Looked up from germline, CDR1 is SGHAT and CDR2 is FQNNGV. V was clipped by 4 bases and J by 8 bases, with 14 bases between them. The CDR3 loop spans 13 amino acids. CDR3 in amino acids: CASSSPRVGGYTF. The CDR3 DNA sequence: TGTGCCAGCAGCTCCCCCCGGGTCGGAGGCTACACCTTC.

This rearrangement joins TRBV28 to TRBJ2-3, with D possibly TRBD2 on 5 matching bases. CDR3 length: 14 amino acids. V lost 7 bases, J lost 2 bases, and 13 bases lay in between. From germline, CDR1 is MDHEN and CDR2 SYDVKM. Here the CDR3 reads CASTGNRVTDTQYF. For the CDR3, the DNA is TGTGCCAGCACCGGGAATCGTGTCACAGATACGCAGTATTTT.

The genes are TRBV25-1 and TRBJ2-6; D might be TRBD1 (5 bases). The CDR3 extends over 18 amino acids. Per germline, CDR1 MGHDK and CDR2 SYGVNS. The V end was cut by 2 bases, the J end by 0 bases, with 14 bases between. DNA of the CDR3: TGTGCCAGCAGTGAAAAGGGGAAGGGAACCTCTGGGGCCAACGTCCTGACTTTC. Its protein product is CASSEKGKGTSGANVLTF.